This passage covers 2 T cell receptor beta chains from one sample sequenced in a study of blood T cell repertoires in COVID-19. Repertoires were generated with immunoSEQ multiplex PCR, while TCRdb's copy carries only in-frame clones and drops some. The sample comprises 100,000 to 150,000 clones, around 88% of which are singletons, and roughly 5.4% rests with the top ten. The material sequenced was peripheral blood. Every receptor here comes from a human donor in a cohort sampled during active COVID-19.

The chain couples TRBV7-9 to TRBJ1-3, with unresolved D. The V gene's germline CDR1 is SEHNR and CDR2 FQNEAQ (reference sequence). The CDR3 covers 12 residues. Trimming stripped 4 bases from V and 8 bases from J, with 9 bases between. The DNA of the CDR3 is TGTGCCAGCAGCTGGGTCGGAGACACCATATATTTT. Its protein product is CASSWVGDTIYF. The variable domain in full, completed from reference TRBV7-9 and TRBJ1-3, reads DTGVSQNPRHKITKRGQNVTFRCDPISEHNRLYWYRQTLGQGPEFLTYFQNEAQLEKSRLLSDRFSAERPKGSFSTLEIQRTEQGDSAMYLCASSWVGDTIYFGEGSWLTVV.

This chain connects TRBV6-5 to TRBJ1-1, with TRBD1 as a possible D gene (5 bases). The CDR3 is made up of 15 amino acids. Deletions cut 6 bases from V and 4 bases from J, with 18 bases between. Germline CDR1 reads MNHEY; CDR2 reads SVGAGI. Written as DNA, the CDR3 is TGTGCCAGCAGACGCTCTTCCGGGCAGGGCACTGAAGCTTTCTTT. This encodes CASRRSSGQGTEAFF.